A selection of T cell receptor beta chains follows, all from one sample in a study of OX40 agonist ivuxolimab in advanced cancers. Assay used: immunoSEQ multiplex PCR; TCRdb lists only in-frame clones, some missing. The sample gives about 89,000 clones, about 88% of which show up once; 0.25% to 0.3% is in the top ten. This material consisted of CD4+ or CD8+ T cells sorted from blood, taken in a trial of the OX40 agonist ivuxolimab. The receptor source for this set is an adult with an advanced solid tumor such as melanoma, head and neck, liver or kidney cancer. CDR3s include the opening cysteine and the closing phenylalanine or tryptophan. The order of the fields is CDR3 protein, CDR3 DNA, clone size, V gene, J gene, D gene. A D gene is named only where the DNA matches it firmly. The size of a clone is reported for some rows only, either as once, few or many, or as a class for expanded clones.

CDR3aa: CASSPSQRGWTGELFF
CDR3nt: TGTGCCAGCTCACCAAGCCAGCGGGGATGGACCGGGGAGCTGTTTTTT
abundance: NA
v_gene: TRBV18
j_gene: TRBJ2-2
d_gene: TRBD2

CDR3aa: CASSLRGGMYYGYTF
CDR3nt: TGTGCCAGCAGCTTGAGGGGGGGTATGTACTATGGCTACACCTTC
abundance: NA
v_gene: TRBV5-4
j_gene: TRBJ1-2
d_gene: NA

CDR3aa: CATRLRYNQPQHF
CDR3nt: TGTGCCACCCGCTTGCGGTATAATCAGCCCCAGCATTTT
abundance: once
v_gene: TRBV6-1
j_gene: TRBJ1-5
d_gene: NA

CDR3aa: CASRGRTDLQGTEAFF
CDR3nt: TGTGCCAGTAGAGGGAGGACAGATCTTCAGGGCACTGAAGCTTTCTTT
abundance: NA
v_gene: TRBV19
j_gene: TRBJ1-1
d_gene: NA

CDR3aa: CASSSSGGQETQYF
CDR3nt: TGTGCCAGCTCATCATCGGGGGGGCAAGAGACCCAGTACTTC
abundance: NA
v_gene: TRBV18
j_gene: TRBJ2-5
d_gene: TRBD2

CDR3aa: CASSEGGKTSYEQYF
CDR3nt: TGTGCCAGCAGTGAAGGGGGCAAAACCTCCTACGAGCAGTACTTC
abundance: NA
v_gene: TRBV25-1
j_gene: TRBJ2-7
d_gene: NA

CDR3aa: CASSPPRGGSYEQYF
CDR3nt: TGTGCCAGCTCACCACCAAGAGGGGGGAGTTACGAGCAGTACTTC
abundance: NA
v_gene: TRBV18
j_gene: TRBJ2-7
d_gene: NA

CDR3aa: CATSSLELGSNQPQHF
CDR3nt: TGTGCCACCAGCAGTCTAGAGTTGGGGAGCAATCAGCCCCAGCATTTT
abundance: NA
v_gene: TRBV15
j_gene: TRBJ1-5
d_gene: NA

CDR3aa: CASSLQAYEQYF
CDR3nt: TGTGCCAGCAGCTTGCAGGCCTACGAGCAGTACTTC
abundance: NA
v_gene: TRBV5-6
j_gene: TRBJ2-7
d_gene: NA

CDR3aa: CASSFERGAVYNEQFF
CDR3nt: TGTGCCAGCAGCTTTGAGCGGGGGGCGGTATACAATGAGCAGTTCTTC
abundance: once
v_gene: TRBV7-9
j_gene: TRBJ2-1
d_gene: TRBD2

CDR3aa: CASSGGAGQPQHF
CDR3nt: TGTGCCAGCAGTGGGGGCGCGGGTCAGCCCCAGCATTTT
abundance: NA
v_gene: TRBV6-4
j_gene: TRBJ1-5
d_gene: NA

CDR3aa: CASSPTISYEQYF
CDR3nt: TGTGCCAGCAGTCCCACTATCTCCTACGAGCAGTACTTC
abundance: once
v_gene: TRBV6-1
j_gene: TRBJ2-7
d_gene: NA

CDR3aa: CASSLHGTGTEAFF
CDR3nt: TGTGCCAGCAGCTTACATGGGACAGGTACTGAAGCTTTCTTT
abundance: few
v_gene: TRBV7-3
j_gene: TRBJ1-1
d_gene: TRBD1

CDR3aa: CASSPTFRGLTWTEAFF
CDR3nt: TGTGCCAGCAGCCCTACTTTCAGGGGGCTAACCTGGACTGAAGCTTTCTTT
abundance: NA
v_gene: TRBV7-9
j_gene: TRBJ1-1
d_gene: TRBD1

CDR3aa: CASTRDRQYGYTF
CDR3nt: TGTGCCAGCACCAGAGACAGGCAATATGGCTACACCTTC
abundance: NA
v_gene: TRBV2
j_gene: TRBJ1-2
d_gene: NA

CDR3aa: CASSPAPGGRSYNEQFF
CDR3nt: TGTGCCAGCAGCCCGGCCCCCGGGGGTCGGTCCTACAATGAGCAGTTCTTC
abundance: NA
v_gene: TRBV5-5
j_gene: TRBJ2-1
d_gene: NA

CDR3aa: CASSRTAGTAETQAFF
CDR3nt: TGTGCCAGCAGCCGTACCGCCGGGACGGCCGAGACTCAAGCTTTCTTT
abundance: NA
v_gene: TRBV9
j_gene: TRBJ1-1
d_gene: NA

CDR3aa: CASSIGGEHSYLYGYTF
CDR3nt: TGTGCCAGTAGTATAGGGGGAGAACACAGTTACCTCTATGGCTACACCTTC
abundance: NA
v_gene: TRBV19
j_gene: TRBJ1-2
d_gene: NA

CDR3aa: CASSLDIETQYF
CDR3nt: TGTGCCAGCAGCTTAGATATAGAGACCCAGTACTTC
abundance: NA
v_gene: TRBV11-2
j_gene: TRBJ2-5
d_gene: NA

CDR3aa: CASSGRREGDEQFF
CDR3nt: TGTGCCAGCAGTGGCCGGCGGGAGGGCGATGAGCAGTTCTTC
abundance: NA
v_gene: TRBV6-5
j_gene: TRBJ2-1
d_gene: TRBD2

CDR3aa: CASSPPVYSGNTIYF
CDR3nt: TGTGCCAGCTCACCACCCGTATACTCTGGAAACACCATATATTTT
abundance: few
v_gene: TRBV18
j_gene: TRBJ1-3
d_gene: NA

CDR3aa: CAGSWGGPQADTQYF
CDR3nt: TGTGCCGGGAGCTGGGGGGGCCCGCAAGCAGATACGCAGTATTTT
abundance: NA
v_gene: TRBV5-4
j_gene: TRBJ2-3
d_gene: NA

CDR3aa: CAWSARRVSFF
CDR3nt: TGTGCCTGGAGTGCCAGACGCGTTTCTTTCTTC
abundance: NA
v_gene: TRBV30
j_gene: TRBJ2-1
d_gene: NA

CDR3aa: CASRDRGGTDTQYF
CDR3nt: TGTGCCAGCAGGGACCGGGGAGGCACAGATACGCAGTATTTT
abundance: NA
v_gene: TRBV7-2
j_gene: TRBJ2-3
d_gene: NA

CDR3aa: CASRTGLAGLPYNEQFF
CDR3nt: TGTGCCAGCAGGACAGGACTCGCGGGGCTGCCCTACAATGAGCAGTTCTTC
abundance: NA
v_gene: TRBV11-2
j_gene: TRBJ2-1
d_gene: NA

CDR3aa: CASSVGLPDEQYF
CDR3nt: TGTGCCAGCAGTGTCGGTCTGCCGGACGAGCAGTACTTC
abundance: NA
v_gene: TRBV6-1
j_gene: TRBJ2-7
d_gene: NA

CDR3aa: CAIKIQGNTEAFF
CDR3nt: TGTGCCATCAAGATTCAGGGGAACACTGAAGCTTTCTTT
abundance: few
v_gene: TRBV10-3
j_gene: TRBJ1-1
d_gene: NA

CDR3aa: CASSPLRGNYTF
CDR3nt: TGTGCCAGCAGCCCCCTGCGAGGGAACTACACCTTC
abundance: once
v_gene: TRBV9
j_gene: TRBJ1-2
d_gene: NA

CDR3aa: CASSLQGAIVNTQYF
CDR3nt: TGTGCCAGCAGTTTACAGGGGGCGATAGTAAATACGCAGTATTTT
abundance: NA
v_gene: TRBV6-5
j_gene: TRBJ2-3
d_gene: TRBD1

CDR3aa: CASSLQGANTGELFF
CDR3nt: TGTGCCAGCAGCTTACAGGGAGCGAACACCGGGGAGCTGTTTTTT
abundance: NA
v_gene: TRBV5-8
j_gene: TRBJ2-2
d_gene: NA

CDR3aa: CASSPIEYQETQYF
CDR3nt: TGTGCCAGCTCACCAATAGAGTACCAAGAGACCCAGTACTTC
abundance: NA
v_gene: TRBV18
j_gene: TRBJ2-5
d_gene: NA

CDR3aa: CAISENRAGYEQYF
CDR3nt: TGTGCCATCAGTGAAAATCGGGCTGGTTACGAGCAGTACTTC
abundance: NA
v_gene: TRBV10-3
j_gene: TRBJ2-7
d_gene: NA

CDR3aa: CASSPMTGGNTIYF
CDR3nt: TGTGCCAGCAGTCCAATGACAGGGGGAAACACCATATATTTT
abundance: NA
v_gene: TRBV6-1
j_gene: TRBJ1-3
d_gene: TRBD1

CDR3aa: CASSLGSGSLGEKLFF
CDR3nt: TGCGCCAGCAGCTTGGGATCTGGGTCCCTGGGGGAAAAACTGTTTTTT
abundance: NA
v_gene: TRBV5-1
j_gene: TRBJ1-4
d_gene: NA

CDR3aa: CAWSRGGPGYTF
CDR3nt: TGTGCCTGGAGTAGGGGGGGCCCTGGCTACACCTTC
abundance: NA
v_gene: TRBV30
j_gene: TRBJ1-2
d_gene: NA

CDR3aa: CASSRAGEVGTAFF
CDR3nt: TGTGCCAGCAGCCGAGCCGGGGAAGTGGGTACGGCTTTCTTT
abundance: NA
v_gene: TRBV7-6
j_gene: TRBJ1-1
d_gene: NA

CDR3aa: CASSRGLGETQYF
CDR3nt: TGTGCCAGCAGTCGAGGGTTGGGAGAGACCCAGTACTTC
abundance: NA
v_gene: TRBV7-2
j_gene: TRBJ2-5
d_gene: NA

CDR3aa: CASSTGGTVAETQYF
CDR3nt: TGTGCCAGCAGCACAGGGGGGACAGTGGCTGAGACCCAGTACTTC
abundance: NA
v_gene: TRBV5-4
j_gene: TRBJ2-5
d_gene: TRBD1

CDR3aa: CAWTTSGANVLTF
CDR3nt: TGTGCCTGGACGACCTCTGGGGCCAACGTCCTGACTTTC
abundance: NA
v_gene: TRBV30
j_gene: TRBJ2-6
d_gene: NA

CDR3aa: CASSVGALGTEAFF
CDR3nt: TGTGCCAGCAGCGTAGGGGCCCTGGGCACTGAAGCTTTCTTT
abundance: NA
v_gene: TRBV9
j_gene: TRBJ1-1
d_gene: NA

CDR3aa: CASSLGTGGNTEAFF
CDR3nt: TGTGCCAGCAGCTTAGGGACAGGGGGGAACACTGAAGCTTTCTTT
abundance: once
v_gene: TRBV7-2
j_gene: TRBJ1-1
d_gene: TRBD1

CDR3aa: CASSYEAAGGDETQYF
CDR3nt: TGTGCCAGCAGTTACGAGGCGGCGGGGGGCGATGAGACCCAGTACTTC
abundance: NA
v_gene: TRBV6-5
j_gene: TRBJ2-5
d_gene: TRBD2

CDR3aa: CASSTTEGRGWDTGELFF
CDR3nt: TGTGCCAGCAGCACGACGGAGGGGAGGGGCTGGGACACCGGGGAGCTGTTTTTT
abundance: NA
v_gene: TRBV7-9
j_gene: TRBJ2-2
d_gene: TRBD2

CDR3aa: CAISYSSSGGSSSYNEQFF
CDR3nt: TGTGCCATCAGCTACTCCTCTAGCGGGGGGTCCTCCTCCTACAATGAGCAGTTCTTC
abundance: NA
v_gene: TRBV10-3
j_gene: TRBJ2-1
d_gene: TRBD2

CDR3aa: CAVQGRGFNEQFF
CDR3nt: TGTGCCGTCCAGGGCAGGGGGTTCAATGAGCAGTTCTTC
abundance: NA
v_gene: TRBV27
j_gene: TRBJ2-1
d_gene: TRBD1

CDR3aa: CASSPEGHSGNTIYF
CDR3nt: TGTGCCAGCTCACCAGAGGGCCACTCTGGAAACACCATATATTTT
abundance: NA
v_gene: TRBV18
j_gene: TRBJ1-3
d_gene: NA

CDR3aa: CASSLGTLGRGVSGNTIYF
CDR3nt: TGCGCCAGCAGCTTAGGGACGTTGGGTCGAGGGGTCTCTGGAAACACCATATATTTT
abundance: NA
v_gene: TRBV5-1
j_gene: TRBJ1-3
d_gene: NA

CDR3aa: CASSLGYRESQYF
CDR3nt: TGTGCCAGCAGCTTGGGGTACAGGGAATCCCAGTACTTC
abundance: NA
v_gene: TRBV5-6
j_gene: TRBJ2-5
d_gene: NA

CDR3aa: CASSLGLSGVGDTQYF
CDR3nt: TGCGCCAGCAGCTTGGGGTTATCAGGGGTGGGAGATACGCAGTATTTT
abundance: NA
v_gene: TRBV5-1
j_gene: TRBJ2-3
d_gene: NA

CDR3aa: CASSLQGGGANVLTF
CDR3nt: TGTGCCAGCAGCTTACAGGGCGGTGGGGCCAACGTCCTGACTTTC
abundance: NA
v_gene: TRBV5-6
j_gene: TRBJ2-6
d_gene: NA

CDR3aa: CASSTLRDRGNIQYF
CDR3nt: TGTGCCAGCAGCACGCTCCGGGACCGGGGTAACATTCAGTACTTC
abundance: NA
v_gene: TRBV11-2
j_gene: TRBJ2-4
d_gene: NA

CDR3aa: CAWSVRNEQFF
CDR3nt: TGTGCCTGGTCGGTTAGGAATGAGCAGTTCTTC
abundance: NA
v_gene: TRBV30
j_gene: TRBJ2-1
d_gene: NA

CDR3aa: CASRGLPQETQYF
CDR3nt: TGTGCCAGCAGGGGGCTACCGCAAGAGACCCAGTACTTC
abundance: NA
v_gene: TRBV5-4
j_gene: TRBJ2-5
d_gene: NA

CDR3aa: CASSDLTGELFF
CDR3nt: TGTGCCAGCAGTGACCTAACCGGGGAGCTGTTTTTT
abundance: NA
v_gene: TRBV25-1
j_gene: TRBJ2-2
d_gene: NA

CDR3aa: CASSINNRGHEQYF
CDR3nt: TGTGCCAGCAGTATCAACAACAGGGGCCACGAGCAGTACTTC
abundance: NA
v_gene: TRBV27
j_gene: TRBJ2-7
d_gene: TRBD1